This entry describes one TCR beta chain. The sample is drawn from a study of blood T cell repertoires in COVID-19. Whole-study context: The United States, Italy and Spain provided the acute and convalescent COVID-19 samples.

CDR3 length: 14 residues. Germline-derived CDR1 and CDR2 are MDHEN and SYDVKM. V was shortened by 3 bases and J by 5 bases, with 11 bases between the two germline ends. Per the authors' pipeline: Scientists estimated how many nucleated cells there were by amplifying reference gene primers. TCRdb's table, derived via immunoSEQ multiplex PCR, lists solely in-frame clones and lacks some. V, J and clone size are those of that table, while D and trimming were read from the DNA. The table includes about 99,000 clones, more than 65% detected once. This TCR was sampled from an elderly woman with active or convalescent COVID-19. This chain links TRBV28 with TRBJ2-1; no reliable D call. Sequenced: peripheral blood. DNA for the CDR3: TGTGCCAGCAGTTTCCCCATTGACAACAATGAGCAGTTCTTC. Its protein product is CASSFPIDNNEQFF.